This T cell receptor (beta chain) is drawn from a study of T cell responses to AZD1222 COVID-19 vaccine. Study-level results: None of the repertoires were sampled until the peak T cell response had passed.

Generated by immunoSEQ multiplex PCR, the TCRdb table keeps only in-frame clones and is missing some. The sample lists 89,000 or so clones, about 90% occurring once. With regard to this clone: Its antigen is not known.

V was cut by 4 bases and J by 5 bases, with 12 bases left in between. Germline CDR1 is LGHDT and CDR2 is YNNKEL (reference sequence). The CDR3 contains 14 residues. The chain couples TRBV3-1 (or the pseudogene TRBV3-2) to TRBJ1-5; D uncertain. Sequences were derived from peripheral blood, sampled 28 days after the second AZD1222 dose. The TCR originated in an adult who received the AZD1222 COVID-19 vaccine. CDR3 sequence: CASSLAGWDQPQHF. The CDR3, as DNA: TGTGCCAGCAGCCTTGCGGGGTGGGATCAGCCCCAGCATTTT.